The 6 T cell receptor beta chains reported below all come from one sample, sequenced in a study of cytomegalovirus exposure and HLA in healthy donors. The PCR made use of 60 Vbeta and 13 Jbeta primers. Sequencing was performed with immunoSEQ multiplex PCR; in TCRdb, only in-frame clones are kept and a portion is missing. Among 200,000 to 250,000 clones, 70% to 90% were seen once, and the ten largest hold 1.3%. Sequences were obtained from PBMCs. These receptors were obtained from a human donor in good health.

V usage is TRBV7-9 and J usage is TRBJ2-2; D unclear. V was pared by 0 bases and J by 0 bases, with 8 bases between. The CDR3 is 16 residues long. Germline loops: CDR1 SEHNR, CDR2 FQNEAQ (reference sequence). The DNA of the CDR3 is TGTGCCAGCAGCTTAGCGGCAGTTGCGAACACCGGGGAGCTGTTTTTT. Amino acids: CASSLAAVANTGELFF.

The chain carries TRBV19 and TRBJ1-5, with a tentative D call TRBD1 (6 bases). Germline V gene data show CDR1 as LNHDA and CDR2 as SQIVND (reference sequence). The V end was cut by 5 bases, the J end by 8 bases, with 19 bases between. CDR3 length equals 15 residues. CDR3 coding DNA: TGTGCCAGTAGTCTCACCCCGCAGGGGTTTAAGCCCCAGCATTTT. The encoded protein is CASSLTPQGFKPQHF.

The gene calls are TRBV7-2 and TRBJ2-7; 8 positions agree with TRBD2. With V trimmed by 3 bases and J by 1 base, 5 bases remained unmatched. In germline, CDR1 is SGHTA, CDR2 FQGNSA. The CDR3 spans 15 residues. This CDR3 is CASSFIAGPSYEQYF. The CDR3, as DNA: TGTGCCAGCAGCTTTATAGCGGGACCGTCCTACGAGCAGTACTTC.

This rearrangement joins TRBV4-3 to TRBJ2-1; a possible D gene is TRBD1 (5 bases). The CDR3 runs 15 residues. Germline lookup yields CDR1 LGHNA and CDR2 YSLEER. The V end lost 0 bases, the J end lost 5 bases, and 11 bases lay between the germline ends. CDR3 nucleotide sequence: TGCGCCAGCAGCCAAGATAGTAGGGGCAACAATGAGCAGTTCTTC. Encoded protein: CASSQDSRGNNEQFF.

The gene calls are TRBV5-5 and TRBJ1-1, with D hard to call. CDR1 is SGHKS, CDR2 YYEKEE, per germline (reference sequence). Trimming removed 1 base at V and 7 bases at J, with 11 bases between. This CDR3 is built from 13 residues. The CDR3 DNA reads TGTGCCAGCAGCTTGTACGTCCAGGATGAAGCTTTCTTT. Translated, it gives CASSLYVQDEAFF.

The rearrangement links TRBV7-2 to TRBJ2-4; weak D call: TRBD1 (6 bases). Deletions cut 2 bases from V and 9 bases from J, with 17 bases between. Germline V gives CDR1 SGHTA, CDR2 FQGNSA. This CDR3 spans 15 amino acids. The CDR3, as DNA: TGTGCCAGCAGCTTACAGGGCCTCGTGGGGGCCATTCAGTACTTC. Translated: CASSLQGLVGAIQYF.